This is a list of T cell receptor beta chains from one sample in a study of T cell responses to AZD1222 COVID-19 vaccine. TCRdb's table, derived via immunoSEQ multiplex PCR, lists solely in-frame clones and lacks some. The sample gives 100,000 or so clones, 70% to 90% of which show up once; less than 3.5% is in the top ten. The sequenced sample was peripheral blood, obtained on day 0 of AZD1222 vaccination. These receptors came from an adult in good health. Both conserved end residues are part of each CDR3. The D gene is left open where the match is weak. Not every row has a clone size; where given, it reads once, few, many or a size class.

clone size	J gene	V gene	D gene	CDR3 DNA	CDR3 protein
-	TRBJ2-7	TRBV5-4	-	TGTGCCAGCAGCCGGACGGCAGAGCGCCGAGAGCAGTACTTC	CASSRTAERREQYF
-	TRBJ2-1	TRBV12-5	TRBD2	TGTGCTAGTGGTTTGGTATTAGCGGGAGGGCCAGATGAGCAGTTCTTC	CASGLVLAGGPDEQFF
-	TRBJ1-1	TRBV12-5	-	TGTGCTAGTGGTTTGACCTCCCTTTCAGACCTGATGAACACTGAAGCTTTCTTT	CASGLTSLSDLMNTEAFF
-	TRBJ1-1	TRBV6-5	-	TGTGCCAGCAGCCTGGAGGCGTTTGACACTGAAGCTTTCTTT	CASSLEAFDTEAFF
-	TRBJ1-1	TRBV27	-	TGTGCCAGCAGTTCCCGGGGGGAGGCTGAAGCTTTCTTT	CASSSRGEAEAFF
-	TRBJ2-2	TRBV6-5	-	TGTGCCAGTACGACATTCGGCCCCGGGGAGCTGTTTTTT	CASTTFGPGELFF
-	TRBJ2-1	TRBV18	TRBD2	TGTGCCAGCTCCACACTAGCGGGGGCCCTCAATGAGCAGTTCTTC	CASSTLAGALNEQFF
-	TRBJ2-2	TRBV4-1	-	TGCGCCAGCAGCCAAGGGACGATCACCGGGGAGCTGTTTTTT	CASSQGTITGELFF
-	TRBJ1-2	TRBV29-1	-	TGCAGCGGGACGCAGGGGAGCTATGGCTACACCTTC	CSGTQGSYGYTF
-	TRBJ1-2	TRBV12-3/TRBV12-4	TRBD1	TGTGCCAGCAGCCCGACAGGGGGCTATGGCTACACCTTC	CASSPTGGYGYTF
-	TRBJ1-4	TRBV19	-	TGTGCCAGTAGTTCCGGACAGACTAATGAAAAACTGTTTTTT	CASSSGQTNEKLFF
-	TRBJ1-4	TRBV4-1	-	TGCGCCAGCAGCCAAGCTCATCAGGGCTCTAATGAAAAACTGTTTTTT	CASSQAHQGSNEKLFF
-	TRBJ2-1	TRBV27	TRBD2	TGTGCCAGCAGTTTACGGGGACTAGCGGGAGCCGGGTCTTACTACAATGAGCAGTTCTTC	CASSLRGLAGAGSYYNEQFF
-	TRBJ1-1	TRBV7-7	-	TGTGCTAGCAGCCCGGACGGGAACACTGAAGCTTTCTTT	CASSPDGNTEAFF
-	TRBJ2-2	TRBV3-1/TRBV3-2	TRBD1	TGTGCCAGCAGCCAAGAAATCGGACAGGATATTATCTACACCGGGGAGCTGTTTTTT	CASSQEIGQDIIYTGELFF
-	TRBJ2-5	TRBV6-5	-	TGTGCCAGCACCCCGGGGATGGCGACGGAGACCCAGTACTTC	CASTPGMATETQYF
-	TRBJ2-5	TRBV2	-	TGTGCCAGCAGTGACGTAAGGCTCCAAGAGACCCAGTACTTC	CASSDVRLQETQYF
-	TRBJ1-1	TRBV20-1	-	TGCAGTGCTAGAGTGAACACTGAAGCTTTCTTT	CSARVNTEAFF
-	TRBJ1-5	TRBV9	-	TGTGCCAGCAGCGGCGGGACACTGAGCAATCAGCCCCAGCATTTT	CASSGGTLSNQPQHF
-	TRBJ1-1	TRBV14	-	TGTGCCAGCAGCCCCGAAAGGAACACTGAAGCTTTCTTT	CASSPERNTEAFF
once	TRBJ1-1	TRBV10-3	-	TGTGCCACCGCGGGTCGTGAGAACACTGAAGCTTTCTTT	CATAGRENTEAFF
few	TRBJ1-1	TRBV19	-	TGTGCCAGTAGCAAGGGGGAGAACACTGAAGCTTTCTTT	CASSKGENTEAFF